Included here is one T cell receptor beta chain sequence, with context. V lost 5 bases to trimming and J lost 5 bases; unmatched junction nucleotides: 9. CDR3 length equals 17 residues. Germline V lookup: CDR1 MNHNY, CDR2 SVGAGI (reference sequence). These data come from a study of blood T cell repertoires in COVID-19. Across the whole study: Researchers got acute and convalescent COVID-19 samples from the United States, Italy and Spain.

Data came from immunoSEQ multiplex PCR; TCRdb stores just in-frame clones and leaves some out. The sample consists of fewer than 120,000 clones, around 80% of them appearing once. The chain employs TRBV6-6 and TRBJ2-5; 15 bases map to TRBD2. The clonotype originates from an elderly woman with acute or convalescent COVID-19. The sample was peripheral blood. CDR3 in amino acids: CASSHRGLAGGWETQYF. CDR3 nucleotides: TGTGCCAGCAGTCACAGGGGACTAGCGGGGGGTTGGGAGACCCAGTACTTC.